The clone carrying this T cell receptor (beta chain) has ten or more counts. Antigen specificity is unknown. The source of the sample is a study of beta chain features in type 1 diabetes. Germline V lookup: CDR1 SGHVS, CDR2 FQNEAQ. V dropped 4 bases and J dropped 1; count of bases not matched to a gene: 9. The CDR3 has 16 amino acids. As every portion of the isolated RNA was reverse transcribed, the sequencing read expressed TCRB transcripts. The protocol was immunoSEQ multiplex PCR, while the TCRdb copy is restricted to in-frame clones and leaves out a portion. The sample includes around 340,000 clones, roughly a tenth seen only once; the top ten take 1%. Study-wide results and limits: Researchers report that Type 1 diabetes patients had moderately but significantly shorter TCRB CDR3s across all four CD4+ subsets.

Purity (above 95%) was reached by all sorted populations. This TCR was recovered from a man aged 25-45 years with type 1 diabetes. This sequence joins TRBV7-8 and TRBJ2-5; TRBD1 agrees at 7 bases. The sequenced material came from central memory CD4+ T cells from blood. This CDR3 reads CASSYSTGFGQETQYF. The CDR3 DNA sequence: TGTGCCAGCAGCTATTCGACAGGGTTTGGCCAAGAGACCCAGTACTTC.